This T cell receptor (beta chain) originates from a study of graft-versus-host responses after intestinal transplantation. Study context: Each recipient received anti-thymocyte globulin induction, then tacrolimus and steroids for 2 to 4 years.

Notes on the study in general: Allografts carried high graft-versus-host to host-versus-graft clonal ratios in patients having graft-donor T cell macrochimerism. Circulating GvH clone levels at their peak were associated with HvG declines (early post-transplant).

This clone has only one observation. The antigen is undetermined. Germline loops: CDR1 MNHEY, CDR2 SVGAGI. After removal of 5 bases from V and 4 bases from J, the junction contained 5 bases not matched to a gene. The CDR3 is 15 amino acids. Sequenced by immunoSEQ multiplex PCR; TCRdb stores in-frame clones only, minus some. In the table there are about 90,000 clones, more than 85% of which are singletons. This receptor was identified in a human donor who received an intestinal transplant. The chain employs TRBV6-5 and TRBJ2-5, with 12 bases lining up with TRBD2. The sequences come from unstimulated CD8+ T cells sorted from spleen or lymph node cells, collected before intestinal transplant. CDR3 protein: CASSATTSGGETQYF. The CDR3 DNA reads TGTGCCAGCAGTGCCACGACTAGCGGGGGAGAGACCCAGTACTTC.